This T cell receptor (beta chain) comes out of a study of T cell repertoires in cytomegalovirus infection. One entry per CDR3 protein results from TCRdb running MiXCR on the reads. The sample holds approximately 500,000 distinct CDR3 sequences, 16% seen once. The germline V gene encodes CDR1 LNHDA and CDR2 SQIVND (reference sequence). V was shortened by 9 bases and J by 0 bases, with 20 bases between the two germline ends. This CDR3 is 16 amino acids long. This clonotype was detected many times. No antigen is known for it. Whole-study results and caveats: HLA-C-restricted CMV clonotypes gave the most frequent clonotype in two of eight donors.

The sample consisted of CD8+ T cells from PBMCs. This TCR came from a human donor in good health (CMV status not recorded). Some clones in this sample may be carry-over from other donors' samples. The rearrangement joins TRBV19 to TRBJ1-1, with D perhaps TRBD1 (6 bases). The CDR3 DNA follows: TGTGCCAGCAGTCTTATTCGACAGGCCCTGAACACTGAAGCTTTCTTT. This gives the protein CASSLIRQALNTEAFF.